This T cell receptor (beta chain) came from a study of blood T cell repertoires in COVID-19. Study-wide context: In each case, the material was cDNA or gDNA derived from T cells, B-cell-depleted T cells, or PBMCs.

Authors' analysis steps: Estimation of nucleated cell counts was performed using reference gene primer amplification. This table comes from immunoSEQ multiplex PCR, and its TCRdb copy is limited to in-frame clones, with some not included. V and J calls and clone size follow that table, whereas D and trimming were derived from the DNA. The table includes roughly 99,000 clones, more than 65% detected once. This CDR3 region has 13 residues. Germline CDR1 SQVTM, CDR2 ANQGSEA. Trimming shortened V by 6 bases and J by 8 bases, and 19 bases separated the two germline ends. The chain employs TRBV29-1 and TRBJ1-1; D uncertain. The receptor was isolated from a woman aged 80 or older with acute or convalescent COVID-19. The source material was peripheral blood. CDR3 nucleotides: TGCAGCGTCCGAAACAGACAACCGGGAGAAGCTTTCTTT. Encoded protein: CSVRNRQPGEAFF.